The rows below give T cell receptor beta chains drawn from one sample of a study of blood T cell repertoires in COVID-19. The data were produced by immunoSEQ multiplex PCR, yet TCRdb's version contains in-frame clones alone and is incomplete. Here the sample spans fewer than 250,000 clones, approximately 84% being singletons. The sequenced sample consisted of PBMCs or T cells enriched from blood (not recorded which). The receptors originated from a woman in her 30s who had recovered from COVID-19. The CDR3 runs from the conserved cysteine through the conserved F or W. A D gene is named only where the DNA matches it firmly. Size is omitted from some rows. Given values are once, few, many or a class for expanded clones.

len	abundance	d_gene	j_gene	v_gene	CDR3nt	CDR3aa
14	-	-	TRBJ1-2	TRBV28	TGTGCCAGCAGTTTAGCCACAGGCGTCTATGGCTACACCTTC	CASSLATGVYGYTF
14	-	TRBD1	TRBJ1-5	TRBV12-5	TGTGCTAGTGGTCGGGACAGGAGTAATCAGCCCCAGCATTTT	CASGRDRSNQPQHF
13	-	-	TRBJ1-2	TRBV18	TGTGCCAGCTCAACCCAGGGGAACTATGGCTACACCTTC	CASSTQGNYGYTF
14	-	-	TRBJ2-5	TRBV21-1	TGTGCCAGCAGCAAATGCGTCTTGAAAGAGACCCAGTACTTC	CASSKCVLKETQYF
16	once	TRBD2	TRBJ2-5	TRBV7-3	TGTGCCAGCAGCTCGGGACTAGCGGGAGCTTGGGAGACCCAGTACTTC	CASSSGLAGAWETQYF
14	-	TRBD1	TRBJ1-2	TRBV28	TGTGCCAGCAGCTTCCAGGGGGCTAACTATGGCTACACCTTC	CASSFQGANYGYTF
13	-	-	TRBJ1-6	TRBV10-2	TGCGCCAGTTCCGAGGACATTGTTTCACCCCTCCACTTT	CASSEDIVSPLHF
19	-	TRBD2	TRBJ2-3	TRBV4-1	TGCGCCAGCAGCCGCGTCGGACTAGCGCCTGACACTAGCACAGATACGCAGTATTTT	CASSRVGLAPDTSTDTQYF
14	-	TRBD1	TRBJ1-2	TRBV5-1	TGCGCCAGCAGCTTGGAGGACAGGGGTGATGGCTACACCTTC	CASSLEDRGDGYTF
16	-	-	TRBJ2-5	TRBV7-9	TGTGCCAGCAGCCGAAGACAGACGCAGGGTGTGGAGACCCAGTACTTC	CASSRRQTQGVETQYF
14	-	-	TRBJ2-7	TRBV5-6	TGTGCCAGCAGCTTTAGCGAGAGCTCCTACGAGCAGTACTTC	CASSFSESSYEQYF
15	-	TRBD1	TRBJ1-2	TRBV18	TGTGCCAGCTCCTTGGGACAGCTACAGAACTATGGCTACACCTTC	CASSLGQLQNYGYTF
14	-	-	TRBJ1-5	TRBV10-3	TGTGCCATCAGTGCGGACAGTGCCTATCAGCCCCAGCATTTT	CAISADSAYQPQHF
15	once	-	TRBJ1-1	TRBV5-4	TGTGCCAGCAGCCCCCCGAACAGTCAGAACACTGAAGCTTTCTTT	CASSPPNSQNTEAFF
16	-	-	TRBJ2-3	TRBV5-1	TGCGCCCCACCCGTCAGTAGGGGTCTTAACACAGATACGCAGTATTTT	CAPPVSRGLNTDTQYF
15	-	TRBD1	TRBJ1-1	TRBV27	TGTGCCAGCAGTCTGACAGGGGTGGCGAACACTGAAGCTTTCTTT	CASSLTGVANTEAFF
13	-	-	TRBJ1-1	TRBV5-6	TGTGCCAGCAGCTTTCTGGGGCTCCCTGAAGCTTTCTTT	CASSFLGLPEAFF
20	-	TRBD2	TRBJ2-1	TRBV4-1	TGCGCCAGCAGCCCTCGCCGCGGGACTAGCGTGCAGAGCTCCTACAATGAGCAGTTCTTC	CASSPRRGTSVQSSYNEQFF
14	-	-	TRBJ1-5	TRBV5-1	TGCGCCAGCAGCCCGGGACTGAGTAATCAGCCCCAGCATTTT	CASSPGLSNQPQHF
16	once	TRBD2	TRBJ2-1	TRBV7-3	TGTGCCAGCAGCCTCGTTCCACAAATGACTAGCGTGGAGCAGTTCTTC	CASSLVPQMTSVEQFF
15	-	-	TRBJ1-1	TRBV19	TGTGCCACCGGACAGACCCCACGAGGGAACACTGAAGCTTTCTTT	CATGQTPRGNTEAFF
15	-	-	TRBJ1-2	TRBV6-1	TGTGCCAGCAGTGAGCGTAGGCCCTACTATGGCGGCTACACCTTC	CASSERRPYYGGYTF
14	-	-	TRBJ1-5	TRBV2	TGTGCCAGCAGGCGGGGCAGGGAAAATCAGCCCCAGCATTTT	CASRRGRENQPQHF
14	-	TRBD2	TRBJ2-3	TRBV7-2	TGTGCCAGCAGACCGGGACTAGCCGCAGATACGCAGTATTTT	CASRPGLAADTQYF
15	-	TRBD1	TRBJ2-7	TRBV19	TGTGCCAGTAGTTCTGGGGGACAGAGCTCCTACGAGCAGTACTTC	CASSSGGQSSYEQYF
11	-	TRBD2	TRBJ2-3	TRBV10-3	TGTGCCACTAGCGGGAAAGATACGCAGTATTTT	CATSGKDTQYF
18	-	TRBD1	TRBJ1-2	TRBV18	TGTGCCAGCTCAGCAACGTCGACAGGGTACTCAACTAACTATGGCTACACCTTC	CASSATSTGYSTNYGYTF
15	-	TRBD1	TRBJ1-5	TRBV7-8	TGTGCCAGCAGGTTGGACAGGGGAGGAAATCAGCCCCAGCATTTT	CASRLDRGGNQPQHF
13	once	-	TRBJ2-6	TRBV3-1/TRBV3-2	TGTGCCAGCAGCCCCAATTGGGCCAACGTCCTGACTTTC	CASSPNWANVLTF
13	-	TRBD1	TRBJ1-5	TRBV27	TGTGCCAGCAGTTACAGGGGGCATCAGCCCCAGCATTTT	CASSYRGHQPQHF
13	-	TRBD1	TRBJ1-5	TRBV27	TGTGCCAGCAGGGGACAGGGCAATCAGCCCCAGCATTTT	CASRGQGNQPQHF
13	-	-	TRBJ2-3	TRBV7-2	TGTGCCAGCAGCTTAGACGGGGCAGATACGCAGTATTTT	CASSLDGADTQYF
11	once	-	TRBJ2-7	TRBV5-8	TGTGCCAGCAGCCTAGGCTACGAGCAGTACTTC	CASSLGYEQYF